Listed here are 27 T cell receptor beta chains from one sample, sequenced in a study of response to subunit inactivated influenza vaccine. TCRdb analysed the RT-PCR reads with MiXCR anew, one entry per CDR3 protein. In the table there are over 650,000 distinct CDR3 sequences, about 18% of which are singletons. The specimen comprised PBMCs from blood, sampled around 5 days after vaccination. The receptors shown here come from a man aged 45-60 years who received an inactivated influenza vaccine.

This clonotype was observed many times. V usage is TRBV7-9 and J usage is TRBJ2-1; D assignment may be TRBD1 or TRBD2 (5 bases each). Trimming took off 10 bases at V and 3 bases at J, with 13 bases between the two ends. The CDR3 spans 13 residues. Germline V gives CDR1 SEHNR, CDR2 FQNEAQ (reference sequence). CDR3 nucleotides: TGTGCCACCGACGGGACCATCTACAATGAGCAGTTCTTC. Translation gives CATDGTIYNEQFF.

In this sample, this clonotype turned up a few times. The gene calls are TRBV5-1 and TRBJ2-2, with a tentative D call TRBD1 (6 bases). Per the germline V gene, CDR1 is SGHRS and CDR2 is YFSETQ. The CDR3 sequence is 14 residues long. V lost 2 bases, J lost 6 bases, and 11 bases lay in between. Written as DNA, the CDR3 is TGCGCCAGCAGCTTCAGGGGAATGTCCGGGGAGCTGTTTTTT. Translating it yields CASSFRGMSGELFF. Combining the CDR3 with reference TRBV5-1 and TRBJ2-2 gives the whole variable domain KAGVTQTPRYLIKTRGQQVTLSCSPISGHRSVSWYQQTPGQGLQFLFEYFSETQRNKGNFPGRFSGRQFSNSRSEMNVSTLELGDSALYLCASSFRGMSGELFFGEGSRLTVL.

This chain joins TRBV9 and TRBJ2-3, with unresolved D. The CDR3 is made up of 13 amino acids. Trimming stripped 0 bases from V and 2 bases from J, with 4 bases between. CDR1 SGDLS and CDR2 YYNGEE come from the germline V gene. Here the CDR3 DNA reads TGTGCCAGCAGCGTAGATGTCACAGATACGCAGTATTTT. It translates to CASSVDVTDTQYF.

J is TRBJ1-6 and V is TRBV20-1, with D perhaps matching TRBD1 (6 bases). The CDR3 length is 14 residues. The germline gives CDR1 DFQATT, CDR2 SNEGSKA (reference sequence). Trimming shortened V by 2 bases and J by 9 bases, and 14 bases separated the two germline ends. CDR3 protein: CSARLAGAGSPLHF. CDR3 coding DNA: TGCAGTGCTAGACTGGCGGGGGCAGGTTCACCCCTCCACTTT.

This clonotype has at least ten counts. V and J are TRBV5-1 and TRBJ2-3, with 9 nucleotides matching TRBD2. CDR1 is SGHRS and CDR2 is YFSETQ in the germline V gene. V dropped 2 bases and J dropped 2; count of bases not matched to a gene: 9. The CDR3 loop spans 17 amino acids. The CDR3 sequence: CASSFEGTSRLTDTQYF. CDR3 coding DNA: TGCGCCAGCAGCTTCGAGGGGACTAGCAGACTCACAGATACGCAGTATTTT.

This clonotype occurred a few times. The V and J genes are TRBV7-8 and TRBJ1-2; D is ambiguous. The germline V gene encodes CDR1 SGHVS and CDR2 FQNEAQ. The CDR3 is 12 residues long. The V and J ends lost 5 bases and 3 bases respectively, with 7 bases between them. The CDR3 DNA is TGTGCCAGCAGCCCTTATTACTATGGCTACACCTTC. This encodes CASSPYYYGYTF. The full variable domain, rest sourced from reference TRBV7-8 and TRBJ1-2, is GAGVSQSPRYKVAKRGQDVALRCDPISGHVSLFWYQQALGQGPEFLTYFQNEAQLDKSGLPSDRFFAERPEGSVSTLKIQRTQQEDSAVYLCASSPYYYGYTFGSGTRLTVV.

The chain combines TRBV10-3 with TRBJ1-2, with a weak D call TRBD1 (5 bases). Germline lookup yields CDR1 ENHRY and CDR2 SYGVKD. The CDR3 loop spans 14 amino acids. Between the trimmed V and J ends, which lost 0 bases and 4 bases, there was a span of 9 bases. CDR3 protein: CAISESGQIYGYTF. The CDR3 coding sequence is TGTGCCATCAGTGAGTCTGGACAAATCTATGGCTACACCTTC.

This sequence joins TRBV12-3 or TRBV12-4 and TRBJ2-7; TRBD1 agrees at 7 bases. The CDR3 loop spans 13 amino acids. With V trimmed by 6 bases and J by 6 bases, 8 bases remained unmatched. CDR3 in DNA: TGTGCCAGCAGCAGACAGGGCCTCTCCGAGCAGTACTTC. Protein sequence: CASSRQGLSEQYF.

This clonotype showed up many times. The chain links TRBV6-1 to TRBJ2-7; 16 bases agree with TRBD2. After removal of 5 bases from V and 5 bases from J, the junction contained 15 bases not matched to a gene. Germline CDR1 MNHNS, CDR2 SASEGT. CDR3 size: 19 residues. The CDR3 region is CASSPRSGTSGRVRDEQYF. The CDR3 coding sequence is TGTGCCAGCAGTCCTCGCTCGGGGACTAGCGGGAGGGTTCGAGACGAGCAGTACTTC.

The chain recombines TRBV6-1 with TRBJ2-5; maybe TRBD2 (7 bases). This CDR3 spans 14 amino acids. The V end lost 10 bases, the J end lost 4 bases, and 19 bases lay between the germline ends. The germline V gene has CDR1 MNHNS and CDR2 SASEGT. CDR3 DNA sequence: TGTGCCACCCAACGGGGGGCGAATGGAGAGACCCAGTACTTC. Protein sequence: CATQRGANGETQYF.

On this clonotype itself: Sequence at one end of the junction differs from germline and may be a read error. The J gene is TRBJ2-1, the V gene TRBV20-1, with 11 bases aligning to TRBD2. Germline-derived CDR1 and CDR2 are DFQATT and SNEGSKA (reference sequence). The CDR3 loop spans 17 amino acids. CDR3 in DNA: TGCTGTGCTAGATTGTTCACTAGCGGGAGAGTGCTCAATGAGCAGTTCTTC. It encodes CCARLFTSGRVLNEQFF.

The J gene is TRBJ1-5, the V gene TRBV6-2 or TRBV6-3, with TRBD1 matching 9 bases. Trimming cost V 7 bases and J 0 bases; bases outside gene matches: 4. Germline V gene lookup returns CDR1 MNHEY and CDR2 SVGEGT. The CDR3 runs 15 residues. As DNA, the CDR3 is TGTGCCAGCATGGGACAGGGAGGTAGCAATCAGCCCCAGCATTTT. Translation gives CASMGQGGSNQPQHF.

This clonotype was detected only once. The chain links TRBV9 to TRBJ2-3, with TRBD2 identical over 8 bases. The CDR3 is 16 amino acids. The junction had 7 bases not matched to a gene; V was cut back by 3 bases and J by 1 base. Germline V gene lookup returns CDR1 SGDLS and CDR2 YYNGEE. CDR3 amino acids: CASSESGGHGTDTQYF. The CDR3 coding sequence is TGTGCCAGCAGCGAATCGGGGGGGCATGGCACAGATACGCAGTATTTT.

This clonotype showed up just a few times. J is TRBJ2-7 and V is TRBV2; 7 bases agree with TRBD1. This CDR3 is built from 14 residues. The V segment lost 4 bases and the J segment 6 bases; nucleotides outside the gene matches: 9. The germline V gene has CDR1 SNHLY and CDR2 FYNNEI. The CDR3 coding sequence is TGTGCCAGCAGTGTAGGGCGACAGGGCTCCGAGCAGTACTTC. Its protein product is CASSVGRQGSEQYF. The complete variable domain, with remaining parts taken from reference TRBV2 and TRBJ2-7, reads EPEVTQTPSHQVTQMGQEVILRCVPISNHLYFYWYRQILGQKVEFLVSFYNNEISEKSEIFDDQFSVERPDGSNFTLKIRSTKLEDSAMYFCASSVGRQGSEQYFGPGTRLTVT.

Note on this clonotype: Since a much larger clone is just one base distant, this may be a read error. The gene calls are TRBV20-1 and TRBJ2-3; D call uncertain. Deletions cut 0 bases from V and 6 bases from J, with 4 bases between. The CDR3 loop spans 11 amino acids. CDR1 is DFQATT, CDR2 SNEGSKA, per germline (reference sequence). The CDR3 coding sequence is TGCAGTGCTAGAGATTGGGATACGCAGTATTTT. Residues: CSARDWDTQYF.

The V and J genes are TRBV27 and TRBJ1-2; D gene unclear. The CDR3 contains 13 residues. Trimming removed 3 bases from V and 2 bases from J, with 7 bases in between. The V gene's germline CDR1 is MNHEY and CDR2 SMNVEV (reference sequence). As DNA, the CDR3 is TGTGCCAGCAGTTTTGACCAGAACTATGGCTACACCTTC. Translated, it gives CASSFDQNYGYTF.

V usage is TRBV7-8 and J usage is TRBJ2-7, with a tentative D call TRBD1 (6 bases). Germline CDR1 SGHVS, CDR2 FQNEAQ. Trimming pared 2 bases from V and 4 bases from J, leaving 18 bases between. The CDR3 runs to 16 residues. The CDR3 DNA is TGTGCCAGCAGCTTACGGACAGCCGTGCGGGTTTACGAGCAGTACTTC. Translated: CASSLRTAVRVYEQYF. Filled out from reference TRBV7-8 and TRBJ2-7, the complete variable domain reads GAGVSQSPRYKVAKRGQDVALRCDPISGHVSLFWYQQALGQGPEFLTYFQNEAQLDKSGLPSDRFFAERPEGSVSTLKIQRTQQEDSAVYLCASSLRTAVRVYEQYFGPGTRLTVT.

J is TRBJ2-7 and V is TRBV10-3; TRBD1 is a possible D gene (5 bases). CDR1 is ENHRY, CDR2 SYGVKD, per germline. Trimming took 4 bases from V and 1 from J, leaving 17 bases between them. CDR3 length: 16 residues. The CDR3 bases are TGTGCCATCAGTGGAAACGCTGGACAAGGTTCCTACGAGCAGTACTTC. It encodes CAISGNAGQGSYEQYF.

CDR3 loop: CASSRSGSSGANVLTF. The DNA of the CDR3 is TGTGCCAGCAGCCGTAGCGGGAGCTCTGGGGCCAACGTCCTGACTTTC. The chain links TRBV3-1 to TRBJ2-6, with TRBD2 matching over 9 bases. The CDR3 runs to 16 residues. Per the germline V gene, CDR1 is LGHDT and CDR2 is YNNKEL (reference sequence). The V segment lost 4 bases and the J segment 0 bases; nucleotides outside the gene matches: 1. Full variable domain (outside the CDR3, taken from reference TRBV3-1 and TRBJ2-6): DTAVSQTPKYLVTQMGNDKSIKCEQNLGHDTMYWYKQDSKKFLKIMFSYNNKELIINETVPNRFSPKSPDKAHLNLHINSLELGDSAVYFCASSRSGSSGANVLTFGAGSRLTVL.

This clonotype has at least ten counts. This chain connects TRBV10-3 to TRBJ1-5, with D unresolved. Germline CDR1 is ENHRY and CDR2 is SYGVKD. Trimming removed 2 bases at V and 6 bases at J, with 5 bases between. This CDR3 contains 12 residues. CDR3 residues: CAISELGQPQHF. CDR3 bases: TGTGCCATCAGTGAGCTCGGTCAGCCCCAGCATTTT.

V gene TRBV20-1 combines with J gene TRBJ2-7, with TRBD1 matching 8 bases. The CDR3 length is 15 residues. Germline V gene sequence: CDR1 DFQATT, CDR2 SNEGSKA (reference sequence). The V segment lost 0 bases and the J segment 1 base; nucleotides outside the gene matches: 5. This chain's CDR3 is CSAREDRGSSYEQYF. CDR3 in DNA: TGCAGTGCTAGAGAAGACAGGGGCTCATCCTACGAGCAGTACTTC.

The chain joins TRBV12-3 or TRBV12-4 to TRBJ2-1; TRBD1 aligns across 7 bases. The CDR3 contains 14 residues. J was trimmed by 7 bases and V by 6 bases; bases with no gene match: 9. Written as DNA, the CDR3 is TGTGCCAGCAGCCTAACTACGACAGGGAATGAGCAGTTCTTC. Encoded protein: CASSLTTTGNEQFF.

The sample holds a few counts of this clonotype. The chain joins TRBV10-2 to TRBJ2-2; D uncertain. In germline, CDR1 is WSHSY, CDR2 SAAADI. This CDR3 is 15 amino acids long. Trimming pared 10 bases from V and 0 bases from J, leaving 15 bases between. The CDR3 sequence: CATQWPRTNTGELFF. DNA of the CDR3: TGCGCCACCCAGTGGCCTCGGACGAACACCGGGGAGCTGTTTTTT.

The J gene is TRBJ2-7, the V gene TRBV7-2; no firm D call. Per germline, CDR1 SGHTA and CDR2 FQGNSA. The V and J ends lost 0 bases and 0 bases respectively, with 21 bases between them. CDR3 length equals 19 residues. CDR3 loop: CASSLALDRIARSSYEQYF. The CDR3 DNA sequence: TGTGCCAGCAGCTTAGCATTGGACCGGATTGCTAGGAGCTCCTACGAGCAGTACTTC.

The CDR3 nucleotides are TGTGCCACCAGTGATTCTGGGAGAGGCGGCTACAATGAGCAGTTCTTC. Translating gives CATSDSGRGGYNEQFF. This chain joins TRBV24-1 and TRBJ2-1; D is perhaps TRBD2 (5 bases). The ends were cut back, 2 bases at V and 3 bases at J, with 13 bases in the middle. This CDR3 contains 16 residues. Per the germline V gene, CDR1 is KGHDR and CDR2 is SFDVKD.

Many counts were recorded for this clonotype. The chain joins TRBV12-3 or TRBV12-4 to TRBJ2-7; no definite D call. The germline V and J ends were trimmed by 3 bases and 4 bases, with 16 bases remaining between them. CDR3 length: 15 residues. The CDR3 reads CASSLLLGRGYEQYF. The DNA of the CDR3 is TGTGCCAGCAGTTTGTTGCTAGGGCGAGGATACGAGCAGTACTTC.

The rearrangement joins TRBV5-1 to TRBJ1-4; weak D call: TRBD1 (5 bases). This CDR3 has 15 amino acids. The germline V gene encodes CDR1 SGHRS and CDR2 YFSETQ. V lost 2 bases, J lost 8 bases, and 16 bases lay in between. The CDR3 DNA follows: TGCGCCAGCAGCTTCCGGGACGGAGGAGAGGAAAAACTGTTTTTT. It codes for CASSFRDGGEEKLFF. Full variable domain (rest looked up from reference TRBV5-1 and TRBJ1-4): KAGVTQTPRYLIKTRGQQVTLSCSPISGHRSVSWYQQTPGQGLQFLFEYFSETQRNKGNFPGRFSGRQFSNSRSEMNVSTLELGDSALYLCASSFRDGGEEKLFFGSGTQLSVL.